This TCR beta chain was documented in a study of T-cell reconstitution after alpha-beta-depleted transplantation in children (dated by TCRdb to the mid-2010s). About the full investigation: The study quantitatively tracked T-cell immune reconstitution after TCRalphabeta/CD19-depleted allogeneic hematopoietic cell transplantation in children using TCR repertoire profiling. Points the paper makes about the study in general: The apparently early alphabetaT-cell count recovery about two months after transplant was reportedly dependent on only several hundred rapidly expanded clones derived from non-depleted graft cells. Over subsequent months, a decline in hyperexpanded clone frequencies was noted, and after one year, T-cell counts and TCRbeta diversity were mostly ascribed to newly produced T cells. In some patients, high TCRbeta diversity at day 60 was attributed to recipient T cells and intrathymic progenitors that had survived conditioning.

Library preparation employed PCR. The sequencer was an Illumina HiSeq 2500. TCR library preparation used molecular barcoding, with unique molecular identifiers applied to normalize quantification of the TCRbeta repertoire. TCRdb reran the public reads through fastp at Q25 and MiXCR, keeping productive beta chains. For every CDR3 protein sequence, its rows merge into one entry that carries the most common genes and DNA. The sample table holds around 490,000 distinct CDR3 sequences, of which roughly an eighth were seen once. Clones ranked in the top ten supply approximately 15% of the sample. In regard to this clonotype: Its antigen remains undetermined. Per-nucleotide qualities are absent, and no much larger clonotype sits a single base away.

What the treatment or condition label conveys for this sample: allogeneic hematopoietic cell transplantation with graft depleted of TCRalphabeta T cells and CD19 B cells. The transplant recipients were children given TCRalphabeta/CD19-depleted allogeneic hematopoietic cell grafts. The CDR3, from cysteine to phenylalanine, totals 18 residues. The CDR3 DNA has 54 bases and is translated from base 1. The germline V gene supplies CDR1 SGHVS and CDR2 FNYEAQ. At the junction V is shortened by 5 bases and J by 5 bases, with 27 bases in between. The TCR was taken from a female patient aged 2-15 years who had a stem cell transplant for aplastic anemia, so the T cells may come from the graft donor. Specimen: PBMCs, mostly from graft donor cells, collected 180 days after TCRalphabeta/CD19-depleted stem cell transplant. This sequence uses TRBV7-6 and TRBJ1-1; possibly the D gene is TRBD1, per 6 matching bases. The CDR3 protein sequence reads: CASSHIPEGDIARTEAFF. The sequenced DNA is TGTGCCAGCAGCCACATCCCCGAGGGGGACATCGCGAGAACTGAAGCTTTCTTT.